Listed here are 9 T cell receptor beta chains from one sample, sequenced in a study of shared clonotypes between healthy human individuals. Clones were sequenced by immunoSEQ multiplex PCR, and TCRdb holds only the in-frame ones, with some missing. This sample has about 990,000 clones, with around 78% found just once. Sequencing used memory CD4+ T cells from PBMCs. Subset noted: CD45RA-negative fraction. Every receptor here comes from a man aged 18 to 29 in good health. Some clones in this sample may be carry-over from other donors' samples.

The V gene is TRBV27, the J gene TRBJ2-3; tentatively, D is TRBD2 (5 bases). This CDR3 contains 17 residues. Germline V gene lookup returns CDR1 MNHEY and CDR2 SMNVEV (reference sequence). V shed 5 bases and J shed 4 bases, with 22 bases lying between them. This CDR3 reads CASSPPSGRAGADTQYF. In DNA form, the CDR3 reads TGTGCCAGCAGTCCCCCCTCCGGTAGGGCGGGTGCAGATACGCAGTATTTT.

V is TRBV9 and J is TRBJ2-1; 9 bases are shared with TRBD2. The CDR3 runs 16 residues. The germline gives CDR1 SGDLS, CDR2 YYNGEE. With 5 bases clipped from V and 1 base from J, the junction kept 7 bases outside the gene matches. This chain's CDR3 is CASSPHSGRSYNEQFF. In DNA form, the CDR3 reads TGTGCCAGCAGTCCCCATAGCGGGAGATCCTACAATGAGCAGTTCTTC.

This rearrangement joins TRBV5-1 to TRBJ1-1, with D hard to call. The germline V gene encodes CDR1 SGHRS and CDR2 YFSETQ. The CDR3 sequence is 13 residues long. Trimming removed 4 bases from V and 0 bases from J, with 7 bases in between. CDR3 amino acids: CASSMTVNTEAFF. DNA for the CDR3: TGCGCCAGCAGCATGACGGTGAACACTGAAGCTTTCTTT.

This sequence joins TRBV6-4 and TRBJ1-1; no clear D gene. The CDR3 contains 12 residues. The V end lost 8 bases, the J end lost 5 bases, and 12 bases lay between the germline ends. Per the germline V gene, CDR1 is MRHNA and CDR2 is SNTAGT. CDR3 DNA sequence: TGTGCCAGCCCTCCTCTGAGAACTGAAGCTTTCTTT. This gives the protein CASPPLRTEAFF.

This clone was counted a single time. V and J are TRBV5-1 and TRBJ2-1, with D maybe TRBD2 (5 bases). Trimming removed 3 bases from V and 0 bases from J, with 16 bases in between. The CDR3 is made up of 17 amino acids. CDR1 SGHRS and CDR2 YFSETQ come from the germline V gene. The CDR3 DNA sequence: TGCGCCAGCAGCTGGGCCCCTAGCTGGGGCTCCTACAATGAGCAGTTCTTC. It is translated as CASSWAPSWGSYNEQFF.

This clone was counted between two and nine times. A much larger clone sits a single nucleotide away, making a read error possible. At the DNA level, this CDR3 is encoded by other sequences in the same sample as well. The rearrangement joins TRBV28 to TRBJ1-5; no reliable D call. The V gene's germline CDR1 is MDHEN and CDR2 SYDVKM. The ends were cut back, 5 bases at V and 5 bases at J, with 4 bases in the middle. The CDR3 consists of 11 residues. CDR3 protein: CASSGDQPQHF. The CDR3 bases are TGTGCCAGCAGTGGGGATCAGCCCCAGCATTTT. Full variable domain (remainder filled in from reference TRBV28 and TRBJ1-5): DVKVTQSSRYLVKRTGEKVFLECVQDMDHENMFWYRQDPGLGLRLIYFSYDVKMKEKGDIPEGYSVSREKKERFSLILESASTNQTSMYLCASSGDQPQHFGDGTRLSIL.

This clone was seen a few times. This CDR3 is also generated by other DNA sequences in the sample. The chain combines TRBV7-2 with TRBJ2-1; D unresolved. Germline V gene data show CDR1 as SGHTA and CDR2 as FQGNSA. The length of the CDR3 is 13 residues. V was cut by 3 bases and J by 4 bases, with 7 bases left in between. The CDR3 loop is CASSFTAYNEQFF. The CDR3 DNA reads TGTGCCAGCAGCTTCACCGCGTACAATGAGCAGTTCTTC. The variable domain in full, with the rest retrieved from reference TRBV7-2 and TRBJ2-1, is GAGVSQSPSNKVTEKGKDVELRCDPISGHTALYWYRQSLGQGLEFLIYFQGNSAPDKSGLPSDRFSAERTGGSVSTLTIQRTQQEDSAVYLCASSFTAYNEQFFGPGTRLTVL.

This chain joins TRBV5-1 and TRBJ2-1; maybe TRBD2 (6 bases). Germline CDR1 is SGHRS and CDR2 is YFSETQ. Trimming took 3 bases from V and 5 from J, leaving 15 bases between them. The CDR3 sequence is 15 residues long. The CDR3 region has the DNA TGCGCCAGCAGCTGGGGACCCGGGAGCAACAATGAGCAGTTCTTC. Encoded protein: CASSWGPGSNNEQFF.

V gene TRBV19 combines with J gene TRBJ1-1; D is ambiguous. Germline CDR1 LNHDA, CDR2 SQIVND (reference sequence). The CDR3 is 11 amino acids. The V and J ends lost 8 bases and 11 bases respectively, with 15 bases between them. CDR3 DNA sequence: TGTGCCAGTCGACGGCCGGGCGAGGCTTTCTTT. This encodes CASRRPGEAFF.